Listed here are 13 T cell receptor beta chains from one sample, sequenced in a study of CD8 T cells in ankylosing spondylitis. General study points: The study identified a TCR beta motif of fewer than 10 highly homologous variants that appeared characteristic of ankylosing spondylitis blood.

A single record per CDR3 protein comes from TCRdb applying MiXCR to the 5' RACE reads. The repertoire includes roughly 370,000 distinct CDR3 sequences, 20% to 25% of them detected once, and 16% sits in the top ten. Their antigens are not known. Material for sequencing was blood, either unsorted or a sorted T cell fraction (not recorded which). Receptors originate from a male donor with ankylosing spondylitis.

This clonotype has only a few counts. The chain employs TRBV7-2 and TRBJ2-5; tentatively, D is TRBD1 (5 bases). The ends were cut back, 3 bases at V and 1 base at J, with 9 bases in the middle. CDR1 and CDR2 (germline): SGHTA, FQGNSA. The CDR3 covers 14 residues. In DNA, the CDR3 is TGTGCCAGCAGCTTGCGACAGTCCCAAGAGACCCAGTACTTC. This gives the protein CASSLRQSQETQYF. Looking up the rest from reference TRBV7-2 and TRBJ2-5 gives the full variable domain: GAGVSQSPSNKVTEKGKDVELRCDPISGHTALYWYRQSLGQGLEFLIYFQGNSAPDKSGLPSDRFSAERTGGSVSTLTIQRTQQEDSAVYLCASSLRQSQETQYFGPGTRLLVL.

V and J are TRBV12-3 or TRBV12-4 and TRBJ2-7, with a tentative D call TRBD1 (6 bases). The germline V and J ends were trimmed by 5 bases and 4 bases, with 9 bases remaining between them. The CDR3 contains 12 residues. Written as DNA, the CDR3 is TGTGCCAGCAGTAAGGGGGTTTACGAGCAGTACTTC. This codes for CASSKGVYEQYF.

The chain couples TRBV20-1 to TRBJ2-7; TRBD1 might be the D (8 bases). Germline V gene lookup returns CDR1 DFQATT and CDR2 SNEGSKA (reference sequence). The CDR3 consists of 15 residues. V lost 1 base and J lost 6, with 19 bases in between. CDR3 amino acids: CSARGQRQGRVEQYF. CDR3 DNA sequence: TGCAGTGCTAGAGGTCAACGACAGGGGAGGGTCGAGCAGTACTTC.

This clonotype was seen more than once but under ten times. The rearrangement uses TRBV29-1 and TRBJ2-1; 10 nucleotides line up with TRBD2. Germline values: CDR1 SQVTM, CDR2 ANQGSEA. The length of the CDR3 is 14 residues. Trimming cost V 4 bases and J 9 bases; bases outside gene matches: 9. The CDR3 loop reads CSVAGLAKSPEQFF. The CDR3 DNA reads as TGCAGCGTTGCGGGACTAGCGAAATCTCCTGAGCAGTTCTTC.

This clonotype was seen only a few times. This chain joins TRBV18 and TRBJ2-1; 7 nucleotides match TRBD1. Germline V gene lookup returns CDR1 KGHSH and CDR2 LQKENI. The CDR3 loop spans 13 amino acids. V gave up 1 base and J gave up 9 bases; unmatched junction bases: 3. The CDR3 region is CASSPLQGTEQFF. Here the CDR3 DNA reads TGTGCCAGCTCACCACTACAGGGGACTGAGCAGTTCTTC.

This clonotype was counted once. This chain connects TRBV11-2 to TRBJ2-1, with TRBD2 matching 10 bases. V dropped 7 bases and J dropped 7; count of bases not matched to a gene: 13. Germline V CDR1 and CDR2: SGHAT, FQNNGV. This CDR3 has 16 amino acids. CDR3 in DNA: TGTGCCAGCACCAACAACGTCCTAGCGGGAGTGAATGAGCAGTTCTTC. Translating it yields CASTNNVLAGVNEQFF.

In this sample, this clonotype turned up a few times. This chain uses TRBV24-1 with TRBJ1-5; D is unresolved. Germline loops: CDR1 KGHDR, CDR2 SFDVKD. The CDR3 has 13 residues. Trimming removed 5 bases from V and 2 bases from J, with 6 bases in between. In nucleotides, the CDR3 is TGTGCCACCAGTGGTCGTGGCAATCAGCCCCAGCATTTT. As protein: CATSGRGNQPQHF.

This clonotype was found many times. The chain employs TRBV12-3 or TRBV12-4 and TRBJ2-1, with 11 nucleotides matching TRBD2. This CDR3 region has 14 residues. Trimming removed 11 bases from V and 9 bases from J; junction bases left unmatched: 12. The CDR3 loop is CALSFGLAGGEQFF. The DNA of the CDR3 is TGTGCCTTATCCTTTGGGCTAGCGGGAGGTGAGCAGTTCTTC.

A few counts support this clonotype. The V and J genes are TRBV30 and TRBJ2-1; no firm D call. CDR1 GTSNPN and CDR2 SVGIG come from the germline V gene (reference sequence). Trimming left V 2 bases short and J 7 bases short, with 6 bases between. The CDR3 length is 11 residues. The DNA for the CDR3 is TGTGCCTGGAGTTGGCCAAATGAGCAGTTCTTC. This translates into CAWSWPNEQFF. The entire variable domain, with the rest obtained from reference TRBV30 and TRBJ2-1, is as follows: SQTIHQWPATLVQPVGSPLSLECTVEGTSNPNLYWYRQAAGRGLQLLFYSVGIGQISSEVPQNLSASRPQDRQFILSSKKLLLSDSGFYLCAWSWPNEQFFGPGTRLTVL.

The chain links TRBV20-1 to TRBJ2-1, with D possibly being TRBD2 (6 bases). Trimming cost V 0 bases and J 8 bases, with 11 bases left between them. This CDR3 region has 13 residues. CDR1 is DFQATT and CDR2 is SNEGSKA in the germline V gene (reference sequence). CDR3 protein: CSARERGWDEQFF. As DNA, the CDR3 is TGCAGTGCTAGAGAGCGGGGTTGGGATGAGCAGTTCTTC.

This clonotype showed up just a few times. This rearrangement joins TRBV18 to TRBJ2-2, with unresolved D. Trimming took 1 base from V and 3 from J, leaving 6 bases between them. This CDR3 has 14 amino acids. Germline lookup yields CDR1 KGHSH and CDR2 LQKENI. The CDR3 nucleotides are TGTGCCAGCTCACCACAGGTGGACACCGGGGAGCTGTTTTTT. Protein product: CASSPQVDTGELFF.

This clonotype was seen only a few times. The chain uses TRBV29-1 and TRBJ2-3; D not resolved. CDR1 is SQVTM and CDR2 is ANQGSEA in the germline V gene. The CDR3 contains 11 residues. The V end lost 5 bases, the J end lost 4 bases, and 7 bases lay between the germline ends. The CDR3: CSVSLADTQYF. CDR3 nucleotides: TGCAGCGTTTCGTTGGCAGATACGCAGTATTTT.

This clonotype was seen only a few times. This rearrangement joins TRBV5-1 to TRBJ1-1; D may be TRBD1 (5 bases). The CDR3 extends over 15 amino acids. Looked up from germline, CDR1 is SGHRS and CDR2 is YFSETQ. The germline V and J ends were trimmed by 3 bases and 11 bases, with 23 bases remaining between them. Written as DNA, the CDR3 is TGCGCCAGCAGCTGGACGGACTCAAAGGGGTTCATGGCTTTCTTT. It codes for CASSWTDSKGFMAFF.